This T cell receptor beta chain was sequenced during a study of blood T cell repertoires in COVID-19. As processed by the authors: Reference gene primer amplification gave nucleated cell count estimates. The protocol was immunoSEQ multiplex PCR, while the TCRdb copy is restricted to in-frame clones and leaves out a portion. V and J calls plus clone size are reproduced from that table; the DNA served to infer D and trimming. The table has roughly 150,000 clones, roughly nine tenths seen once; the top ten hold more than 2%. Sequenced sample: peripheral blood. The receptor was derived from a woman in her 70s with acute or convalescent COVID-19.

The CDR3 loop is CASSSFSGGTYNEQFF. The CDR3 DNA reads TGTGCCAGCAGTTCCTTTAGCGGGGGGACATACAATGAGCAGTTCTTC. This chain uses TRBV6-5 with TRBJ2-1, with TRBD2 matching 10 bases. CDR1 is MNHEY and CDR2 is SVGAGI in the germline V gene. Unmatched junction bases numbered 7, after V lost 4 bases and J lost 4 bases. The CDR3 is 16 residues long.